Each of the 22 T cell receptor beta chains below was sequenced from the same sample in a study of blood T cell repertoires in COVID-19. Sequenced by immunoSEQ multiplex PCR; TCRdb stores in-frame clones only, minus some. This sample has about 390,000 clones; around 87% occur once, and the top ten carry approximately 10%. Specimen: PBMCs or T cells enriched from blood (not recorded which). The source is a woman aged 45-65 years who had recovered from COVID-19.

The chain employs TRBV7-9 and TRBJ2-7, with unresolved D. This CDR3 is built from 12 residues. Germline assignment: CDR1 SEHNR and CDR2 FQNEAQ (reference sequence). The germline V and J ends were trimmed by 0 bases and 8 bases, with 8 bases remaining between them. CDR3 sequence: CASSLAEMKQYF. The CDR3 DNA follows: TGTGCCAGCAGCTTAGCGGAGATGAAGCAGTACTTC.

The CDR3 is CAWSVRTNYGYTF. The DNA of the CDR3 is TGTGCCTGGAGTGTCAGGACTAACTATGGCTACACCTTC. V and J are TRBV30 and TRBJ1-2; no clear D. Trimming removed 0 bases at V and 0 bases at J, with 5 bases between. Per the germline V gene, CDR1 is GTSNPN and CDR2 is SVGIG (reference sequence). The CDR3 has 13 residues. Filled out from reference TRBV30 and TRBJ1-2, the complete variable domain reads SQTIHQWPATLVQPVGSPLSLECTVEGTSNPNLYWYRQAAGRGLQLLFYSVGIGQISSEVPQNLSASRPQDRQFILSSKKLLLSDSGFYLCAWSVRTNYGYTFGSGTRLTVV.

The J gene is TRBJ1-1, the V gene TRBV27, with 9 bases lining up with TRBD1. V lost 8 bases and J lost 1; bases outside the gene matches: 8. There are 15 residues in the CDR3. Germline V gene lookup returns CDR1 MNHEY and CDR2 SMNVEV (reference sequence). In DNA form, the CDR3 reads TGTGCCAGCCGTCTACAGGGGGCCGGGAACACTGAAGCTTTCTTT. This codes for CASRLQGAGNTEAFF.

The chain employs TRBV3-1 (or the pseudogene TRBV3-2) and TRBJ1-1; D is unresolved. The CDR3 totals 8 residues. Deletions cut 11 bases from V and 5 bases from J, with 3 bases between. Germline CDR1 and CDR2: LGHDT and YNNKEL (reference sequence). DNA for the CDR3: TGTGCCGAGACTGAAGCTTTCTTT. The encoded protein is CAETEAFF.

This clone has a single count. This chain links TRBV19 with TRBJ1-2, with D tentatively TRBD1 (5 bases). Looked up from germline, CDR1 is LNHDA and CDR2 is SQIVND (reference sequence). CDR3 size: 15 residues. V lost 3 bases and J 3 bases, leaving 14 bases between the germline ends. CDR3 sequence reads: CASSIYSGGDYGYTF. In DNA form, the CDR3 reads TGTGCCAGTAGTATTTATTCGGGGGGAGACTATGGCTACACCTTC.

CDR3 nucleotide sequence: TGTGCCAGCAGTTTCCAGGACAGGGGCGCAGCTTTCTTT. It codes for CASSFQDRGAAFF. This chain links TRBV28 with TRBJ1-1; 9 positions agree with TRBD1. Germline V gene data show CDR1 as MDHEN and CDR2 as SYDVKM. V shed 3 bases and J 10 bases; nucleotides not matched to a gene: 6. The CDR3 totals 13 residues.

On this clone itself: Other DNA sequences in the sample encode the same CDR3. The chain is built from TRBV6-5 and TRBJ1-1; D gene ambiguous. Trimming left V 6 bases short and J 4 bases short, with 12 bases between. This CDR3 has 13 amino acids. Germline V gene data show CDR1 as MNHEY and CDR2 as SVGAGI. In nucleotides, the CDR3 is TGTGCCAGCAGGAGAGGGCTTGGCACTGAAGCTTTCTTT. It specifies CASRRGLGTEAFF.

For the CDR3, the DNA is TGTGCCACCCGCCTCAGTGATCGGGGGGCCTATAGCAATCAGCCCCAGCATTTT. It yields the protein CATRLSDRGAYSNQPQHF. V is TRBV24-1 and J is TRBJ1-5; perhaps TRBD1 as D (6 bases). The V end lost 9 bases, the J end lost 0 bases, and 23 bases lay between the germline ends. CDR3 size: 18 residues. CDR1 and CDR2 (germline): KGHDR, SFDVKD.

The gene calls are TRBV15 and TRBJ1-2, with D possibly TRBD1 on 5 matching bases. In germline, CDR1 is LNHNV, CDR2 YYDKDF (reference sequence). The germline V and J ends were trimmed by 0 bases and 4 bases, with 15 bases remaining between them. The CDR3 loop spans 16 amino acids. The CDR3 loop reads CATSRDRGRGSYGYTF. The CDR3, as DNA: TGTGCCACCAGCAGAGATAGGGGTAGAGGTAGCTATGGCTACACCTTC.

J is TRBJ2-7 and V is TRBV5-1; TRBD2 aligns across 7 bases. Germline V gene sequence: CDR1 SGHRS, CDR2 YFSETQ. J was trimmed by 3 bases and V by 2 bases; bases with no gene match: 2. This CDR3 has 13 residues. Here the CDR3 reads CASSFASGYEQYF. The CDR3 bases are TGCGCCAGCAGCTTTGCTAGCGGCTACGAGCAGTACTTC.

This clone was seen only once. This chain joins TRBV5-1 and TRBJ1-6; D is undetermined. CDR1 and CDR2 (germline): SGHRS, YFSETQ. The CDR3 is made up of 13 amino acids. The V end was cut by 6 bases, the J end by 9 bases, with 13 bases between. The CDR3 coding sequence is TGCGCCAGCACCCGAGGTTGGAGTTCACCCCTCCACTTT. It is translated as CASTRGWSSPLHF.

The V call is TRBV28, the J call TRBJ2-2, with D perhaps matching TRBD2 (7 bases). Trimming cost V 3 bases and J 4 bases, with 15 bases left between them. CDR1 MDHEN and CDR2 SYDVKM come from the germline V gene. The CDR3 sequence is 16 residues long. CDR3 amino acids: CASSFGGLGGTGELFF. CDR3 sequence (DNA): TGTGCCAGCAGTTTCGGGGGGCTGGGGGGCACCGGGGAGCTGTTTTTT.

V is TRBV30 and J is TRBJ1-3; maybe TRBD1 (5 bases). V was pared by 0 bases and J by 4 bases, with 13 bases between. The CDR3 loop spans 15 amino acids. Germline V CDR1 and CDR2: GTSNPN, SVGIG (reference sequence). CDR3 DNA: TGTGCCTGGAGTGTAAGGGGTTCTATCGGAAACACCATATATTTT. Translated: CAWSVRGSIGNTIYF.

In regard to this clone: The same CDR3 is also encoded by other DNA sequences in this sample. This chain links TRBV4-2 with TRBJ1-1; weak D call: TRBD1 (5 bases). V dropped 3 bases and J dropped 1 base, with 9 bases sitting between them. Germline V lookup: CDR1 LGHNA, CDR2 YNFKEQ. There are 14 residues in the CDR3. CDR3 bases: TGTGCCAGCAGCCAGGACACGAAGAACACTGAAGCTTTCTTT. Its translation is CASSQDTKNTEAFF.

The chain combines TRBV28 with TRBJ1-2; D is unresolved. Germline CDR1 reads MDHEN; CDR2 reads SYDVKM. Trimming removed 5 bases at V and 5 bases at J, with 9 bases between. There are 12 residues in the CDR3. CDR3 DNA: TGTGCCAGCAGTCAGCAGACTTATGGCTACACCTTC. It translates to CASSQQTYGYTF.

V is TRBV9 and J is TRBJ2-3; the D is unclear. The germline V gene has CDR1 SGDLS and CDR2 YYNGEE. There are 12 residues in the CDR3. V shed 3 bases and J shed 3 bases, with 5 bases lying between them. In DNA, the CDR3 is TGTGCCAGCAGCGGGCGGACAGATACGCAGTATTTT. Protein product: CASSGRTDTQYF.

The chain employs TRBV28 and TRBJ1-4; no clear D gene. V was clipped by 10 bases and J by 0 bases, with 3 bases between them. The CDR3 sequence is 11 residues long. Germline assignment: CDR1 MDHEN and CDR2 SYDVKM. This chain's CDR3 is CATATNEKLFF. The CDR3 nucleotides read TGTGCCACCGCAACTAATGAAAAACTGTTTTTT.

This sequence joins TRBV19 and TRBJ2-2, with D tentatively TRBD1 (6 bases). CDR3 length: 16 amino acids. Germline V gene lookup returns CDR1 LNHDA and CDR2 SQIVND (reference sequence). Trimming cost V 7 bases and J 4 bases, with 19 bases left between them. This CDR3 is CASTTQTGFGTGELFF. CDR3 nucleotide sequence: TGTGCCAGTACGACCCAAACAGGGTTCGGCACCGGGGAGCTGTTTTTT.

This clone appeared a single time. The rearrangement links TRBV10-3 to TRBJ2-3, with 15 positions matching TRBD2. After removal of 6 bases from V and 8 bases from J, the junction contained 12 bases not matched to a gene. The CDR3 consists of 17 residues. CDR1 is ENHRY and CDR2 is SYGVKD in the germline V gene. The CDR3 DNA follows: TGTGCCATCAGCCCACGGGGGACTAGCGGGGGGCGAGGTACGCAGTATTTT. Its protein product is CAISPRGTSGGRGTQYF.

V and J are TRBV24-1 and TRBJ1-2, with 7 bases identical to TRBD1. The CDR3 extends over 12 amino acids. The germline V gene encodes CDR1 KGHDR and CDR2 SFDVKD. J gave up 4 bases and V 10 bases, and 5 bases lay outside the gene matches. The CDR3, as DNA: TGTGCCACACGGGACAGCGCCTATGGCTACACCTTC. Its protein is CATRDSAYGYTF.

The chain combines TRBV6-5 with TRBJ1-1; TRBD1 is a possible D gene (6 bases). The CDR3 is made up of 15 amino acids. Germline lookup yields CDR1 MNHEY and CDR2 SVGAGI. V lost 6 bases and J lost 0, with 14 bases in between. CDR3: CASRNTGRVNTEAFF. The CDR3 region has the DNA TGTGCCAGCAGGAATACAGGGAGGGTGAACACTGAAGCTTTCTTT.

CDR3: CSVVLEGVGYTF. The CDR3, as DNA: TGCAGCGTTGTATTGGAGGGCGTCGGCTACACCTTC. The V call is TRBV29-1, the J call TRBJ1-2; D gene unclear. This CDR3 is built from 12 residues. Germline lookup yields CDR1 SQVTM and CDR2 ANQGSEA. Trimming cost V 4 bases and J 8 bases, with 14 bases left between them.